A single sample gave rise to the 7 T cell receptor beta chains below, sequenced in a study of spatial heterogeneity in lung cancer. Time point defined: blood taken at disease recurrence. Whole RNA, which was extracted from tumor, nontumor lung tissue or frozen PBMC, was sequenced without any cell sorting. TCRdb re-analysed the 5' RACE reads in MiXCR, keeping a single row per CDR3 protein. The sample gives 8,500 to 10,000 distinct CDR3 sequences, about 4% of which show up once; 15% to 20% is in the top ten. This material consisted of PBMCs, taken at recurrence. These receptors originate from a female donor with early-stage non-small cell lung cancer.

This clonotype was recorded at least ten times. Because this beta chain is a stray read in a library intended to capture alpha chains, its abundance should not be given much weight. V gene TRBV28 combines with J gene TRBJ1-5; D not certain. The CDR3 runs 18 residues. CDR1 MDHEN and CDR2 SYDVKM come from the germline V gene. V was trimmed by 5 bases and J by 1 base, leaving 21 bases between them. This CDR3 reads CASSPVKGSGISNQPQHF. The DNA for the CDR3 is TGTGCCAGCAGTCCCGTTAAAGGGTCGGGGATCAGCAATCAGCCCCAGCATTTT.

This clonotype is labeled as large. Being off target in a library aimed at alpha chains, this beta chain has a size of little meaning. V gene TRBV6-2 or TRBV6-3 combines with J gene TRBJ1-2; a weak D match, TRBD1 (5 bases). Trimming removed 6 bases at V and 4 bases at J, with 12 bases between. The germline gives CDR1 MNHEY, CDR2 SVGEGT. The CDR3 spans 13 residues. In nucleotides, the CDR3 is TGTGCCAGCAGGACGACAGCCCGCTATGGCTACACCTTC. This gives the protein CASRTTARYGYTF.

This clonotype is classed as medium-sized. The library was built for alpha chains, so this beta chain is an off-target read and its size means little. The rearrangement links TRBV7-7 to TRBJ2-1, with 10 positions matching TRBD1. This CDR3 region has 19 residues. Germline values: CDR1 SSHAT, CDR2 FNYEAQ (reference sequence). Germline trimming cut 5 bases from V and 3 bases from J; bases unmatched to any gene: 16. DNA for the CDR3: TGTGCCAGCAGCCAACGCACCCTTTCCGGGACAGGGGTCTACAATGAGCAGTTCTTC. Translating gives CASSQRTLSGTGVYNEQFF.

This clonotype was seen repeatedly, ten times or more. This beta chain represents an off-target read in a library built for alpha chains; its size is of limited meaning. This chain links TRBV27 with TRBJ2-6; TRBD1 might be the D (5 bases). Germline lookup yields CDR1 MNHEY and CDR2 SMNVEV (reference sequence). V lost 6 bases to trimming and J lost 0 bases, with 12 bases between them. The CDR3 is made up of 16 amino acids. In DNA form, the CDR3 reads TGTGCCAGCAGCCCTATGGGGCTCTCTGGGGCCAACGTCCTGACTTTC. As protein: CASSPMGLSGANVLTF.

The sample holds many counts of this clonotype. This beta chain appears as a stray read in a library generated for alpha chains; its size is not informative. The CDR3 spells CASSEDRGRYEQYF. The CDR3 nucleotides are TGTGCCAGCAGTGAAGACAGGGGGCGATACGAGCAGTACTTC. The chain employs TRBV25-1 and TRBJ2-7; 10 nucleotides line up with TRBD1. The CDR3 spans 14 residues. Germline loops: CDR1 MGHDK, CDR2 SYGVNS. V shed 2 bases and J 4 bases; nucleotides not matched to a gene: 2.

This clonotype was seen ten or more times. With the library built for alpha chains, this beta chain is off target and its frequency is not meaningful. V usage is TRBV5-1 and J usage is TRBJ2-5; D ambiguous. Germline-derived CDR1 and CDR2 are SGHRS and YFSETQ. Trimming stripped 0 bases from V and 2 bases from J, with 5 bases between. This CDR3 region has 13 residues. The CDR3 DNA reads TGCGCCAGCAGCTTGGAAGCACAAGAGACCCAGTACTTC. Its protein is CASSLEAQETQYF. Using reference TRBV5-1 and TRBJ2-5 for the parts outside the CDR3, the full variable domain is KAGVTQTPRYLIKTRGQQVTLSCSPISGHRSVSWYQQTPGQGLQFLFEYFSETQRNKGNFPGRFSGRQFSNSRSEMNVSTLELGDSALYLCASSLEAQETQYFGPGTRLLVL.

In its sample, this clonotype was seen a few times. This beta chain was picked up by a library intended for alpha chains and is off target, so its count carries little meaning. The chain carries TRBV30 and TRBJ2-3; tentative D call: TRBD2 (7 bases). Germline CDR1 GTSNPN, CDR2 SVGIG (reference sequence). The length of the CDR3 is 14 residues. V was clipped by 3 bases and J by 5 bases, with 15 bases between them. CDR3 sequence: CAWRSGGGIDTQYF. The CDR3 DNA follows: TGTGCCTGGAGGTCTGGGGGGGGCATAGATACGCAGTATTTT.